The entry below gives a single T cell receptor beta chain sequence along with its context. As yet, its antigen is unknown. The data were taken from a study of OX40 agonist ivuxolimab in advanced cancers. General study results and limits: More expanded clones were found, on average, in CD8+ than in CD4+ T cells.

Trimming took off 5 bases at V and 2 bases at J, with 11 bases between the two ends. In germline, CDR1 is SGHTA, CDR2 FQGTGA. The CDR3 has 14 residues. TCRdb's copy holds only in-frame clones and misses some; the assay was immunoSEQ multiplex PCR. The table includes roughly 71,000 clones, roughly 81% detected once. The chain combines TRBV7-3 with TRBJ2-3; tentative D call: TRBD1 (5 bases). The source material was CD4+ or CD8+ T cells sorted from blood, sampled in a trial of the OX40 agonist ivuxolimab. This receptor was obtained from an adult with an advanced solid tumor such as melanoma, head and neck, liver or kidney cancer. The CDR3 here is CASSRGRDTDTQYF. The CDR3 DNA reads TGTGCCAGCAGCAGGGGCAGGGACACAGATACGCAGTATTTT.